The clone carrying this T cell receptor (beta chain) was seen once. The data originate from a study of blood T cell repertoires in COVID-19. CDR3 length equals 16 residues. Germline values: CDR1 LGHDT, CDR2 YNNKEL (reference sequence). J lost 1 base, V lost 0 bases, and 1 base had no gene match. The repertoire was sequenced with immunoSEQ multiplex PCR; TCRdb's copy has only in-frame clones and lacks some. The sample carries 260,000 or so clones, approximately 81% recorded once. This TCR was recovered from a woman in her forties or fifties who had recovered from COVID-19. Source material: PBMCs or T cells enriched from blood (not recorded which). V usage is TRBV3-1 (or the pseudogene TRBV3-2) and J usage is TRBJ2-5; 11 bases align to TRBD2. Here the CDR3 DNA reads TGTGCCAGCAGCCAAGATCTAGCGGGGGGCCAAGAGACCCAGTACTTC. Translated: CASSQDLAGGQETQYF.